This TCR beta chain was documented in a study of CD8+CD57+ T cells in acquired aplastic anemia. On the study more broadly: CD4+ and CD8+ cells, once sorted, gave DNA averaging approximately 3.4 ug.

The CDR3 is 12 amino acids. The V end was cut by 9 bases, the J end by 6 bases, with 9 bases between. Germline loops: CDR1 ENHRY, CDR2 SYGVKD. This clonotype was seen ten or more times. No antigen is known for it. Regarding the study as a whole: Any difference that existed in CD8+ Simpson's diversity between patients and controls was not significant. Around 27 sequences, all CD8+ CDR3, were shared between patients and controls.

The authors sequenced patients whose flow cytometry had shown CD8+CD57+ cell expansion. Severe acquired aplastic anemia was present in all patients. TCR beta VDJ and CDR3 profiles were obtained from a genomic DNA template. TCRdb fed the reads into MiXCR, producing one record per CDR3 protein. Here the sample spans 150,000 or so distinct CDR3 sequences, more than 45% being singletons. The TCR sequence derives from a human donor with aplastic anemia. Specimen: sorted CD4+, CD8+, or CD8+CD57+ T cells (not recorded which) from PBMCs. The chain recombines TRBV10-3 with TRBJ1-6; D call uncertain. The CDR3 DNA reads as TGTGCCATACGGGCCGCTAATTCACCCCTCCACTTT. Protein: CAIRAANSPLHF.